This is a list of T cell receptor beta chains from one sample in a study of cytomegalovirus exposure and HLA in healthy donors. The protocol was immunoSEQ multiplex PCR, while the TCRdb copy is restricted to in-frame clones and leaves out a portion. The data contain around 200,000 clones, approximately 75% of them singletons. Sequenced: PBMCs. The receptors were sampled from a man aged 25 to 40 in good health and CMV-seropositive. CDR3s include the opening cysteine and the closing phenylalanine or tryptophan. Each record gives: V gene, J gene, clone size, D gene, CDR3 protein, CDR3 DNA. D genes are given only for firm matches. For some rows the clone size is stated as once, few or many, or as a class when expanded; others skip it.

>TRBV9|TRBJ2-7|-|TRBD1
CASSARQGPYEQYF
TGTGCCAGCAGCGCCCGACAGGGGCCCTACGAGCAGTACTTC
>TRBV28|TRBJ2-5|-|-
CASYQGVKETQYF
TGTGCCAGCTACCAGGGCGTAAAAGAGACCCAGTACTTC
>TRBV14|TRBJ1-2|once|-
CASSQVRGAGGYTF
TGTGCCAGCAGCCAAGTGCGGGGGGCGGGAGGCTACACCTTC
>TRBV5-1|TRBJ1-1|-|-
CASSSGLGGMNTEAFF
TGCGCCAGCAGCTCGGGGTTGGGGGGGATGAACACTGAAGCTTTCTTT
>TRBV28|TRBJ1-3|-|-
CATLRLGGGNTIYF
TGTGCCACCCTGCGGTTGGGAGGGGGAAACACCATATATTTT
>TRBV9|TRBJ2-6|-|-
CASSSTSSGANVLTF
TGTGCCAGCAGCTCCACAAGCTCTGGGGCCAACGTCCTGACTTTC
>TRBV4-1|TRBJ2-5|-|-
CASSPRQGETQYF
TGCGCCAGCAGCCCGCGCCAGGGTGAGACCCAGTACTTC
>TRBV6-4|TRBJ1-5|-|TRBD1
CASIEGDRGENQPQHF
TGTGCCAGCATCGAGGGAGACAGGGGCGAAAATCAGCCCCAGCATTTT
>TRBV6-5|TRBJ2-5|few|TRBD2
CASGSTGGGQETQYF
TGTGCCAGCGGAAGCACGGGGGGGGGACAAGAGACCCAGTACTTC
>TRBV7-8|TRBJ2-6|-|TRBD1
CASSFGQAGANVLTF
TGTGCCAGCAGCTTTGGACAGGCTGGGGCCAACGTCCTGACTTTC
>TRBV6-5|TRBJ2-1|-|TRBD2
CASSYRLAGGQEQFF
TGTGCCAGCAGTTACAGGCTAGCGGGGGGGCAGGAGCAGTTCTTC
>TRBV28|TRBJ2-7|-|TRBD2
CASSRGGGYEQYF
TGTGCCAGCAGTCGCGGGGGGGGCTACGAGCAGTACTTC
>TRBV29-1|TRBJ2-5|few|-
CSVEDLTVQETQYF
TGCAGCGTTGAAGATCTGACAGTTCAAGAGACCCAGTACTTC
>TRBV15|TRBJ2-1|-|-
CAIYNEQFF
TGTGCCATATACAATGAGCAGTTCTTC
>TRBV4-3|TRBJ2-7|-|-
CASSQEWQGYNEQYF
TGCGCCAGCAGCCAAGAGTGGCAGGGGTACAACGAGCAGTACTTC
>TRBV9|TRBJ2-3|-|TRBD1
CASSLGQGGDTQYF
TGTGCCAGCAGCCTCGGACAGGGGGGAGATACGCAGTATTTT
>TRBV6-5|TRBJ2-2|-|TRBD2
CASSYRSGGDTGELFF
TGTGCCAGCAGTTACCGAAGCGGGGGCGACACCGGGGAGCTGTTTTTT
>TRBV29-1|TRBJ2-1|-|-
CTARGLHVGGEQFF
TGCACCGCCCGCGGACTCCACGTGGGTGGTGAGCAGTTCTTC
>TRBV4-3|TRBJ1-5|-|-
CASSQAGGGRQPQHF
TGCGCCAGCAGCCAGGCCGGTGGGGGCAGACAGCCCCAGCATTTT
>TRBV29-1|TRBJ2-5|-|-
CSVDLGTGEQYF
TGCAGCGTTGACCTGGGAACGGGGGAGCAGTACTTC
>TRBV5-4|TRBJ2-6|-|-
CASSLIISQGSSGANVLTF
TGTGCCAGCAGCTTGATCATCTCGCAGGGGAGCTCTGGGGCCAACGTCCTGACTTTC
>TRBV6-1|TRBJ1-5|-|TRBD1
CASNPGTGAFQPQHF
TGTGCCAGCAATCCCGGGACAGGGGCCTTTCAGCCCCAGCATTTT
>TRBV11-2|TRBJ2-5|-|TRBD1
CASSFGQGQETQYF
TGTGCCAGCAGCTTCGGACAGGGACAAGAGACCCAGTACTTC
>TRBV27|TRBJ2-7|-|-
CASSFGVRYEQYF
TGTGCCAGCAGTTTCGGTGTTCGCTACGAGCAGTACTTC
>TRBV28|TRBJ2-6|-|TRBD1
CASSNNWGQGSGANVLTF
TGTGCCAGCAGTAATAATTGGGGACAGGGGTCTGGGGCCAACGTCCTGACTTTC
>TRBV7-9|TRBJ2-7|once|TRBD2
CASSLGTSGGHHEQYF
TGTGCCAGCAGCCTAGGGACTAGCGGGGGGCACCACGAGCAGTACTTC
>TRBV19|TRBJ1-3|-|-
CASQKLGNTIYF
TGTGCCAGTCAAAAACTTGGAAACACCATATATTTT
>TRBV6-6|TRBJ2-5|few|TRBD2
CASSYASGGPETQYF
TGTGCCAGCAGTTACGCGAGCGGGGGGCCAGAGACCCAGTACTTC
>TRBV5-8|TRBJ1-6|-|TRBD1
CASSHDRGNSPLHF
TGTGCCAGCAGCCATGACAGGGGCAATTCACCCCTCCACTTT
>TRBV5-1|TRBJ2-7|-|TRBD1
CASSAQGQGEQYF
TGCGCCAGCAGCGCACAGGGGCAGGGCGAGCAGTACTTC
>TRBV4-1|TRBJ1-1|-|-
CASSHASEGQNTEAFF
TGCGCCAGCAGCCACGCTAGTGAGGGACAGAACACTGAAGCTTTCTTT
>TRBV7-6|TRBJ2-2|few|TRBD2
CASSFDAGGPDTGELFF
TGTGCCAGCAGCTTTGACGCGGGAGGGCCGGACACCGGGGAGCTGTTTTTT
>TRBV4-2|TRBJ2-3|-|TRBD2
CASSPPEAGEDTQYF
TGTGCCAGCAGCCCCCCCGAAGCGGGGGAGGATACGCAGTATTTT
>TRBV21-1|TRBJ2-7|-|-
CASSRGSFYEQYF
TGTGCCAGCAGTAGGGGGAGCTTCTACGAGCAGTACTTC
>TRBV11-3|TRBJ2-1|-|-
CASSLGVGRNNEQFF
TGTGCCAGCAGCTTAGGGGTCGGCAGGAACAATGAGCAGTTCTTC
>TRBV6-5|TRBJ2-7|-|TRBD1
CASSYSRGTGEQYF
TGTGCCAGCAGTTACTCTAGGGGGACAGGCGAGCAGTACTTC
>TRBV5-1|TRBJ2-5|-|-
CASSLVLQETQYF
TGCGCCAGCAGCTTGGTCCTTCAAGAGACCCAGTACTTC
>TRBV18|TRBJ2-7|once|-
CASSPGDTYEQYF
TGTGCCAGCTCACCAGGGGACACCTACGAGCAGTACTTC
>TRBV9|TRBJ2-7|-|-
CASSVGDSGPLEQYF
TGTGCCAGCAGCGTGGGGGACTCCGGACCCCTCGAGCAGTACTTC
>TRBV7-9|TRBJ1-1|-|-
CASSGRAGENTEAFF
TGTGCCAGCAGCGGTAGGGCAGGGGAGAACACTGAAGCTTTCTTT
>TRBV30|TRBJ1-5|once|-
CAWSSTSRQPQHF
TGTGCCTGGAGTAGTACTTCAAGACAGCCCCAGCATTTT
>TRBV30|TRBJ1-1|-|-
CAWSSPWSTEAFF
TGTGCCTGGAGTTCCCCGTGGAGCACTGAAGCTTTCTTT
>TRBV18|TRBJ2-6|-|-
CASSRPTVSSGANVLTF
TGTGCCAGCTCACGCCCGACAGTCAGCTCTGGGGCCAACGTCCTGACTTTC
>TRBV19|TRBJ2-7|few|-
CASSRGWANYEQYF
TGTGCCAGTAGCCGGGGGTGGGCGAACTACGAGCAGTACTTC
>TRBV5-1|TRBJ1-2|-|TRBD1
CASTYQGEANYGYAF
TGCGCCAGCACGTATCAGGGGGAGGCTAACTATGGCTACGCCTTC
>TRBV27|TRBJ2-3|once|TRBD2
CASSWRGGTDTQYF
TGTGCCAGCAGTTGGCGGGGGGGAACAGATACGCAGTATTTT
>TRBV6-5|TRBJ1-1|-|-
CASRLGVSNTEAFF
TGTGCCAGCAGACTAGGTGTCTCGAACACTGAAGCTTTCTTT
>TRBV9|TRBJ2-7|-|-
CASSVDPGTMYF
TGTGCCAGCAGCGTAGATCCGGGAACCATGTACTTC
>TRBV28|TRBJ1-1|few|-
CASSLGTLEAFF
TGTGCCAGCAGTTTAGGGACACTTGAAGCTTTCTTT
>TRBV27|TRBJ1-4|-|TRBD1
CASSLEGQGAGEKLFF
TGTGCCAGCAGTTTGGAAGGGCAGGGGGCTGGTGAAAAACTGTTTTTT
>TRBV7-3|TRBJ1-1|-|-
CASSLNPRQQAPDTEAFF
TGTGCCAGCAGCTTAAACCCACGACAGCAAGCCCCAGACACTGAAGCTTTCTTT
>TRBV7-6|TRBJ2-3|-|-
CASSREQGRDTDTQYF
TGTGCCAGCAGCAGGGAGCAGGGGAGGGACACAGATACGCAGTATTTT
>TRBV7-9|TRBJ1-5|-|TRBD1
CASSFGTTGSNQPQHF
TGTGCCAGCAGCTTCGGGACGACAGGGAGCAATCAGCCCCAGCATTTT
>TRBV18|TRBJ2-1|-|-
CASSPTMDPGNEQFF
TGTGCCAGCTCACCGACAATGGATCCCGGCAATGAGCAGTTCTTC
>TRBV29-1|TRBJ1-2|-|TRBD1
CSGTGTGGSYGYTF
TGCAGCGGCACCGGGACAGGGGGTTCCTATGGCTACACCTTC